This TCR beta chain is from a study of shared clonotypes between healthy human individuals. The repertoire was sequenced with immunoSEQ multiplex PCR; TCRdb's copy has only in-frame clones and lacks some. The sample includes 2.3 million or so clones, more than 85% of them seen just once. This CDR3 spans 14 amino acids. Per the germline V gene, CDR1 is MDHEN and CDR2 is SYDVKM. V lost 10 bases and J 4 bases, leaving 17 bases between the germline ends. The receptor comes from a man aged 18 to 35 in good health. Some clones in this sample may be carry-over from other donors' samples. This rearrangement joins TRBV28 to TRBJ2-1; no firm D call. The sequenced material came from naive CD4+ T cells from PBMCs. Subset noted: CD45RA+ positively selected. This chain's CDR3 is CATIYNQPYNEQFF. The CDR3 bases are TGTGCCACCATCTACAATCAGCCGTACAATGAGCAGTTCTTC.